These 9 T cell receptor beta chains came from one sample sequenced in a study of cytomegalovirus exposure and HLA in healthy donors. The PCR contained 60 Vbeta and 13 Jbeta primers. Clones were read by immunoSEQ multiplex PCR, and TCRdb kept only the in-frame ones, dropping some. The sample carries some 240,000 clones, around 73% recorded once. Input material: PBMCs. The receptors derive from a male donor in good health and CMV-seronegative.

CDR3: CAIREGGRSTDTQYF. The DNA for the CDR3 is TGTGCCATCAGGGAAGGCGGGAGGAGCACAGATACGCAGTATTTT. This chain joins TRBV10-3 and TRBJ2-3; 8 bases map to TRBD2. CDR3 size: 15 residues. Germline V CDR1 and CDR2: ENHRY, SYGVKD. After removal of 6 bases from V and 0 bases from J, the junction contained 5 bases not matched to a gene.

This clone was recorded once. This chain uses TRBV9 with TRBJ2-1; 7 nucleotides line up with TRBD2. J gave up 6 bases and V 4 bases, and 4 bases lay outside the gene matches. The germline CDR1 and CDR2 sequences are SGDLS and YYNGEE. This CDR3 has 13 amino acids. Here the CDR3 reads CASSRSGGNEQFF. CDR3 in DNA: TGTGCCAGCAGCCGGTCGGGGGGCAATGAGCAGTTCTTC.

CDR3 coding DNA: TGTGCCAGCAGGAACTCACAGGAGACCGGGGAGCTGTTTTTT. It specifies CASRNSQETGELFF. The chain has TRBV6-5 and TRBJ2-2; D may be TRBD1 (5 bases). This CDR3 region has 14 residues. With 6 bases removed from V and 5 bases from J, the gap between germline ends came to 13 bases. CDR1 is MNHEY and CDR2 is SVGAGI in the germline V gene.

The V call is TRBV15, the J call TRBJ2-5, with 7 bases fitting TRBD1. The germline CDR1 and CDR2 sequences are LNHNV and YYDKDF (reference sequence). This CDR3 contains 13 residues. V was pared by 9 bases and J by 1 base, with 5 bases of the junction left unmatched. CDR3 loop: CATSGQIQETQYF. CDR3 sequence (DNA): TGTGCCACGTCGGGACAGATCCAAGAGACCCAGTACTTC.

A single count supports this clone. The rearrangement links TRBV6-1 to TRBJ2-7; 9 bases are a match to TRBD1. Losses at the gene ends were 11 bases for V and 3 bases for J; bases not matched to a gene: 11. The CDR3 sequence is 14 residues long. Germline values: CDR1 MNHNS, CDR2 SASEGT. The CDR3 sequence: CAGSGTGNSYEQYF. CDR3 bases: TGTGCCGGCTCCGGGACAGGGAATAGCTACGAGCAGTACTTC.

This clone was picked up many times. The chain employs TRBV29-1 and TRBJ2-1; 12 bases are a match to TRBD2. Per germline, CDR1 SQVTM and CDR2 ANQGSEA. The CDR3 has 14 amino acids. V lost 5 bases and J lost 4; bases outside the gene matches: 3. CDR3 in amino acids: CSVKTSGSYNEQFF. CDR3 sequence (DNA): TGCAGCGTTAAGACTAGCGGGAGTTACAATGAGCAGTTCTTC.

As for this clone: This sample also contains other DNA sequences that code for the same CDR3. The chain recombines TRBV2 with TRBJ1-5; no clear D gene. CDR1 SNHLY and CDR2 FYNNEI come from the germline V gene. CDR3 length: 14 amino acids. Trimming pared 1 base from V and 0 bases from J, leaving 4 bases between. The CDR3 nucleotides read TGTGCCAGCAGTGAAGAATATAGCAATCAGCCCCAGCATTTT. Translating gives CASSEEYSNQPQHF.

The chain has TRBV4-1 and TRBJ2-1, with 15 bases that match TRBD2. Germline CDR1 MGHRA, CDR2 YSYEKL. Losses at the gene ends were 4 bases for V and 4 bases for J; bases not matched to a gene: 8. There are 18 residues in the CDR3. The CDR3 DNA sequence: TGCGCCAGCAGCCCCCATTGGACTAGCGGGAGGGATTACAATGAGCAGTTCTTC. Translating gives CASSPHWTSGRDYNEQFF.

This clone was recorded a few times. The V gene is TRBV6-5, the J gene TRBJ2-7; 10 bases line up with TRBD2. This CDR3 spans 16 amino acids. J was trimmed by 0 bases and V by 2 bases; bases with no gene match: 4. Germline CDR1 MNHEY, CDR2 SVGAGI. The CDR3 loop reads CASSYAPSGSSYEQYF. Written as DNA, the CDR3 is TGTGCCAGCAGTTACGCCCCTAGCGGGAGCTCCTACGAGCAGTACTTC.